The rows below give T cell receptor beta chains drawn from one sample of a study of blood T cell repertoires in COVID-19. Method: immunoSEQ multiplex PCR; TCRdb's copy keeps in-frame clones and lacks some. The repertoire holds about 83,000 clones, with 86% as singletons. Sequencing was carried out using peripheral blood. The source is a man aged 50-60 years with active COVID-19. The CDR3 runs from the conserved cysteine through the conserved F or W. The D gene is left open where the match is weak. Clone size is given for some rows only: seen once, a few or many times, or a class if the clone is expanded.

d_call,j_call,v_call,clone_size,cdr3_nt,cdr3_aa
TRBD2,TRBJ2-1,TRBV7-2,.,TGTGCCAGCAGCTTCTTCGCGGGAGGGCCGAGAAATGAGCAGTTCTTC,CASSFFAGGPRNEQFF
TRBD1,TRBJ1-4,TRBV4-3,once,TGCGCCAGCAGCGGGAGACAGGGGGCTGGGGCAACTAATGAAAAACTGTTTTTT,CASSGRQGAGATNEKLFF
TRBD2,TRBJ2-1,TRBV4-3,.,TGCGCCAGCAGCCAAGACCTGGCAGCGGGACTAGCGGGAGTGTCCTACAATGAGCAGTTCTTC,CASSQDLAAGLAGVSYNEQFF
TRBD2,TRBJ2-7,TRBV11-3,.,TGTGCCAGCAGCTCGGGACTAGAGCGAGGCGAGCAGTACTTC,CASSSGLERGEQYF
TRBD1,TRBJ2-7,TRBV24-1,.,TGTGCCACCGGGACAGGGGGCTCGGGCGAGCAGTACTTC,CATGTGGSGEQYF
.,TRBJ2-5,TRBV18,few,TGTGCCAGCTCACCACCGCAGGGTCAAAGAAAGACCCAGTACTTC,CASSPPQGQRKTQYF
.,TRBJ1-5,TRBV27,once,TGTGCCAGCAGTTTTAAGGGGGACCAGCCCCAGCATTTT,CASSFKGDQPQHF
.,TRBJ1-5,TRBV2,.,TGTGCCAGCAGTGAAGGGAGACAGCCGAGACAGCCCCAGCATTTT,CASSEGRQPRQPQHF
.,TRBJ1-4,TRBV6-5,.,TGTGCCAGCAGTTACTCTGGCTTTAATGAAAAACTGTTTTTT,CASSYSGFNEKLFF
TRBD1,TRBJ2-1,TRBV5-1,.,TGCGCCAGCAGCTTGGATGGGACAGGGAATTACAATGAGCAGTTCTTC,CASSLDGTGNYNEQFF
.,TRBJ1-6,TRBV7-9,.,TGTGCCAGCAGCTTAAGTGGGCATAATTCACCCCTCCACTTT,CASSLSGHNSPLHF
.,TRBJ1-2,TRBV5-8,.,TGTGCCAGCAGCTTGACGTTCGGGGGAGCTAACTATGGCTACACCTTC,CASSLTFGGANYGYTF
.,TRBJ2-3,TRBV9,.,TGTGCCAGCAGCGTAGGAGGTGGTTGGACAGATACGCAGTATTTT,CASSVGGGWTDTQYF
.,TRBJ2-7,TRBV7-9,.,TGTGCCAGCACCTTCATTGGCAGGCCCTACGAGCAGTACTTC,CASTFIGRPYEQYF
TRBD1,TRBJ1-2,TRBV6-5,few,TGTGCCAGCAGTTACACAGGACAGGGGGCGGGCTACACCTTC,CASSYTGQGAGYTF
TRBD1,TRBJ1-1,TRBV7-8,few,TGTGCCAGCAGCTCAGCCAGGGACAGGGAGAGTTTCTTT,CASSSARDRESFF
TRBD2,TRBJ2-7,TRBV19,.,TGTGCCAGTAGTAGACCACTAGCGGCCTACGAGCAGTACTTC,CASSRPLAAYEQYF
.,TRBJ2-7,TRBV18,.,TGTGCCAGCTCACCACCGAGGAACGAGCAGTACTTC,CASSPPRNEQYF
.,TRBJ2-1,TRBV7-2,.,TGTGCCAGCAGCTTAGTGGCCCTCTCCTACAATGAGCAGTTCTTC,CASSLVALSYNEQFF
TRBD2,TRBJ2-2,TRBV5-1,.,TGCGCCAGCAGCTTGAAACTAGCGGGAACCGGGGAGCTGTTTTTT,CASSLKLAGTGELFF
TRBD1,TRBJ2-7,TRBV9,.,TGTGCCAGCAGCGCGGGACAGGGGAGAGGGCAGTACTTC,CASSAGQGRGQYF
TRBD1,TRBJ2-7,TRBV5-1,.,TGCGCCAGCAGCTGGGGGACAGTGGACGAGCAGTACTTC,CASSWGTVDEQYF
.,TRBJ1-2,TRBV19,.,TGTGCCAGTAGTATCCCAGGGTTCTATGGCTACACCTTC,CASSIPGFYGYTF
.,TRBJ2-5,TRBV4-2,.,TGTGCCAGCAGCCAAGATAACGGAGTGGGGGGGCCCCAAGAGACCCAGTACTTC,CASSQDNGVGGPQETQYF
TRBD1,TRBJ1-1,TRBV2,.,TGTGCCAGCAAGGGACAGGGAATGTTCACTGAAGCTTTCTTT,CASKGQGMFTEAFF
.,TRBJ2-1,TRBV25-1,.,TGTGCCAGCAGTGAACCTCGGGACTTCAACAATGAGCAGTTCTTC,CASSEPRDFNNEQFF
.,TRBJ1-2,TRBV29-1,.,TGCAGCGTTCCCGACAGCTATGGCTACACCTTC,CSVPDSYGYTF
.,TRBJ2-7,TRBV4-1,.,TGCGCCAGCAGCCAAGACGCGGGCTCGAGTTCGTATACCTACGAGCAGTACTTC,CASSQDAGSSSYTYEQYF
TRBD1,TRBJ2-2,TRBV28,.,TGTGCCAGCAGTCCGCCGGGACAGGCGTTCGGGGAGCTGTTTTTT,CASSPPGQAFGELFF
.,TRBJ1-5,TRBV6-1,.,TGTGCCAGCAGTGAAAACGGTTGGAGCAATCAGCCCCAGCATTTT,CASSENGWSNQPQHF
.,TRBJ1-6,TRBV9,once,TGTGCCAGCAGCGCCGGCCCGGACACGAGAAATTCACCCCTCCACTTT,CASSAGPDTRNSPLHF
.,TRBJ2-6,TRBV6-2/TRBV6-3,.,TGTGCCAGCAGTCCGCGGGGAAGCGGGGCCAACGTCCTGACTTTC,CASSPRGSGANVLTF
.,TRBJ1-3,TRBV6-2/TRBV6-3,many,TGTGCCAGCAGTTACTCGTCCCAGGTCTCTGGAAACACCATATATTTT,CASSYSSQVSGNTIYF
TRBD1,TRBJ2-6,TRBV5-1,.,TGCGCCAGCAGCTTACAGGGGCCCTCTGGGGCCAACGTCCTGACTTTC,CASSLQGPSGANVLTF
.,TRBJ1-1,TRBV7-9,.,TGTGCCAGCAGCTCGGGCTCGGGGGGGATCACTGAAGCTTTCTTT,CASSSGSGGITEAFF
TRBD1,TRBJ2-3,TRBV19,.,TGTGCCAGTAGACTCGGGACAGGGTTAGGAGATACGCAGTATTTT,CASRLGTGLGDTQYF
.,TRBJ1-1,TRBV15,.,TGTGCCACCAGCAGAGGAAGGGGGGGGAACACTGAAGCTTTCTTT,CATSRGRGGNTEAFF
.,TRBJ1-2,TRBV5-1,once,TGCGCCAGCAGCCTATACGACAGCGCCGATTATGGCTACACCTTC,CASSLYDSADYGYTF
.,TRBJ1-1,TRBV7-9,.,TGTGCCAGCAGCTTAGGAGGTAGGGGCACTGAAGCTTTCTTT,CASSLGGRGTEAFF
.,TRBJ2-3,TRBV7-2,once,TGTGCCAGCAGCCCCCCGGTGGCAGATACGCAGTATTTT,CASSPPVADTQYF
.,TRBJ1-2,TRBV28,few,TGTGCCAGCAGTTTGACCAGGGTCCCCACCTTC,CASSLTRVPTF
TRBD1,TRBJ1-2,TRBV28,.,TGTGCCAGCAGTACAGGGGGCGGCTATGGCTACACCTTC,CASSTGGGYGYTF
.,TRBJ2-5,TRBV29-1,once,TGCAGCGTTGGCGCCCAGGAACGAACCCAAGAGACCCAGTACTTC,CSVGAQERTQETQYF
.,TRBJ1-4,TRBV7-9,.,TGTGCCAGCAGCCCTCTTCGGGAAGAAAAACTGTTTTTT,CASSPLREEKLFF
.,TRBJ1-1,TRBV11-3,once,TGTGCCAGCAGCTCGAGGGAGGAGAACACTGAAGCTTTCTTT,CASSSREENTEAFF
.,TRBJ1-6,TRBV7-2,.,TGTGCCAGCAGCTTACTGGGCACACCCCTCCACTTT,CASSLLGTPLHF
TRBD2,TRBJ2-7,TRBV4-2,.,TGTGCCAGCAGCCAGCCCGGACTAGCGGCTTCCTACGAGCAGTACTTC,CASSQPGLAASYEQYF
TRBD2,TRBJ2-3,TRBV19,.,TGTGCCAGTAGTACCCCGAAGGCTAGCGGGGGAGCTAGCACAGATACGCAGTATTTT,CASSTPKASGGASTDTQYF
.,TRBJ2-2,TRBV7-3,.,TGTGCCAGCAGCCCCCCCGGGGGGAACACCGGGGAGCTGTTTTTT,CASSPPGGNTGELFF
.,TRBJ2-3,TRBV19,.,TGTGCCAGTGCTAGTGCTGATACGCAGTATTTT,CASASADTQYF
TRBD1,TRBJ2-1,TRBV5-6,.,TGTGCCAGCAGTTCTACCGGGACAGGGTACAATGAGCAGTTCTTC,CASSSTGTGYNEQFF
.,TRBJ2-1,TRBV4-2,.,TGTGCCAGCAGCCCCCGACTCTTACCCAGCTCCTACAATGAGCAGTTCTTC,CASSPRLLPSSYNEQFF
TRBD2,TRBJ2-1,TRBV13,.,TGTGCTAGCACCTCCACGGGGCGGGGGGTTTGGTCCTACAATGAGCAGTTCTTC,CASTSTGRGVWSYNEQFF
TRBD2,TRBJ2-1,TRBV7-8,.,TGTGCCAGCAGCTTCTCGAGCGGGGACAATGAGCAGTTCTTC,CASSFSSGDNEQFF
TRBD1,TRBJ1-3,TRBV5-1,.,TGCGCCAGCAGCTTTGGACAGGGGTCGAACACCATATATTTT,CASSFGQGSNTIYF
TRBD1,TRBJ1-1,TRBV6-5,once,TGTGCCAGCAGAAGGGGGCAGCTGAACACTGAAGCTTTCTTT,CASRRGQLNTEAFF
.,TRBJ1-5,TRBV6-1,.,TGTGCCAGCAGTGAGTCAGGCCGAGATCAGCCCCAGCATTTT,CASSESGRDQPQHF